These 10 T cell receptor beta chains were sequenced from one sample in a study of metastatic and nonmetastatic thyroid tumors. There were no patients who had received any treatment before thyroid surgery. MiXCR reprocessed the PCR reads for TCRdb. The table includes approximately 42,000 clones, more than 20% detected once. Sequencing was performed on tumor tissue. These receptors all stem from a female donor with papillary thyroid cancer or a benign thyroid nodule (not recorded which). Some clones in this sample may be carry-over from other donors' samples.

Of note for this clone: One end of the junction is discordant with germline, which a read error may explain. The rearrangement joins TRBV5-1 to TRBJ1-1; 8 bases are a match to TRBD1. The CDR3 sequence is 17 residues long. CDR1 is SGHRS, CDR2 YFSETQ, per germline. The CDR3 here is CAISPGTGSEFGVEAFF. The CDR3 DNA is TGCGCCATCAGCCCGGGGACAGGCTCCGAATTCGGGGTTGAAGCTTTCTTT.

The chain recombines TRBV30 with TRBJ1-1, with D hard to call. CDR3 length: 11 amino acids. CDR1 is GTSNPN and CDR2 is SVGIG in the germline V gene (reference sequence). V was cut by 3 bases and J by 2 bases, with 4 bases left in between. The CDR3 loop reads CAWRGNTEAFF. DNA of the CDR3: TGTGCCTGGAGAGGTAACACTGAAGCTTTCTTT. Looking up the rest from reference TRBV30 and TRBJ1-1 gives the full variable domain: SQTIHQWPATLVQPVGSPLSLECTVEGTSNPNLYWYRQAAGRGLQLLFYSVGIGQISSEVPQNLSASRPQDRQFILSSKKLLLSDSGFYLCAWRGNTEAFFGQGTRLTVV.

This rearrangement joins TRBV6-1 to TRBJ2-5; D is possibly TRBD2 (6 bases). Germline V gene sequence: CDR1 MNHNS, CDR2 SASEGT. Trimming removed 1 base at V and 4 bases at J, with 19 bases between. This CDR3 is built from 17 residues. This CDR3 reads CASSEVEGTSEVETQYF. As DNA, the CDR3 is TGTGCCAGCAGTGAAGTGGAGGGAACTAGTGAGGTAGAGACCCAGTACTTC.

This clone was seen at least ten times. One base away lies a much larger clone, so this may be a sequencing read error. This chain connects TRBV6-5 to TRBJ2-7; D perhaps matches TRBD1 (6 bases). CDR3 length equals 14 residues. V shed 5 bases and J shed 4 bases, with 15 bases lying between them. Germline V gene sequence: CDR1 MNHEY, CDR2 SVGAGI. The CDR3 DNA is TGTGCCAGCAGTCCCCTACAGGGTGTATACGAGCAGTACTTC. Its translation: CASSPLQGVYEQYF.

This clone has ten or more counts. The V call is TRBV25-1, the J call TRBJ2-5; the D gene is possibly TRBD2 (6 bases). V dropped 0 bases and J dropped 1 base, with 15 bases sitting between them. Germline V lookup: CDR1 MGHDK, CDR2 SYGVNS. The CDR3 sequence is 17 residues long. CDR3 residues: CASSEYHWERVQETQYF. DNA of the CDR3: TGTGCCAGCAGTGAATACCATTGGGAGCGGGTCCAAGAGACCCAGTACTTC. The full variable domain, in which reference TRBV25-1 and TRBJ2-5 provide the parts outside the CDR3, is EADIYQTPRYLVIGTGKKITLECSQTMGHDKMYWYQQDPGMELHLIHYSYGVNSTEKGDLSSESTVSRIRTEHFPLTLESARPSHTSQYLCASSEYHWERVQETQYFGPGTRLLVL.

CDR3: CASSIVVTDTQYF. CDR3 nucleotides: TGTGCCAGCAGCATTGTGGTCACAGATACGCAGTATTTT. V and J are TRBV7-2 and TRBJ2-3, with D uncertain. Germline V lookup: CDR1 SGHTA, CDR2 FQGNSA. There are 13 residues in the CDR3. Trimming pared 5 bases from V and 2 bases from J, leaving 8 bases between.

Comment on this clone: The sample contains more than one DNA sequence encoding this CDR3. This rearrangement joins TRBV5-1 to TRBJ2-1, with TRBD2 identical over 7 bases. This CDR3 comprises 13 residues. J was trimmed by 6 bases and V by 0 bases; bases with no gene match: 0. Per germline, CDR1 SGHRS and CDR2 YFSETQ. The CDR3 is CASSLGTSNEQFF. CDR3 nucleotide sequence: TGCGCCAGCAGCTTGGGGACTAGCAATGAGCAGTTCTTC.

This clone was found many times. The chain uses TRBV7-8 and TRBJ1-2; D unresolved. Germline V CDR1 and CDR2: SGHVS, FQNEAQ. V shed 11 bases and J shed 0 bases, with 25 bases lying between them. The CDR3 totals 17 residues. For the CDR3, the DNA is TGTGCCGCCACTTCTGACCGTGCCCCGACCCCTAACTATGGCTACACCTTC. This translates into CAATSDRAPTPNYGYTF.

This rearrangement joins TRBV28 to TRBJ2-7; D not resolved. The CDR3 contains 14 residues. CDR1 and CDR2 (germline): MDHEN, SYDVKM. Trimming took off 3 bases at V and 9 bases at J, with 18 bases between the two ends. The CDR3: CASSFARAPLTQYF. The CDR3 DNA sequence: TGTGCCAGCAGTTTCGCAAGGGCCCCATTAACGCAGTACTTC.

This clone rates as medium-sized (0.01 to 0.1%). The junction departs from germline at one end; a sequencing error may be responsible. This sequence joins TRBV3-1 and TRBJ1-6; D is unresolved. Germline CDR1 is LGHDT and CDR2 is YNNKEL (reference sequence). The CDR3 runs 14 residues. CDR3 region: CASSQGSFNSPLHF. The DNA of the CDR3 is TGTGCCAGCAGCCAAGGGTCCTTTAATTCACCCCTCCACTTT.